Below, 12 T cell receptor beta chains from the same sample are listed, as sequenced in a study of cytomegalovirus exposure and HLA in healthy donors. This PCR relied on a set of 60 Vbeta primers and 13 Jbeta primers. Clones were sequenced by immunoSEQ multiplex PCR, and TCRdb holds only the in-frame ones, with some missing. This table lists over 100,000 clones. Sequencing was performed on PBMCs. The receptors were sampled from a woman between 40 and 55 years old in good health and CMV-seropositive.

This rearrangement joins TRBV18 to TRBJ2-1, with 12 bases aligning to TRBD1. Trimming cost V 3 bases and J 6 bases; bases outside gene matches: 3. The V gene's germline CDR1 is KGHSH and CDR2 LQKENI. The CDR3 has 15 residues. DNA for the CDR3: TGTGCCAGCTCACCGGGGACAGGGGGCCGCAATGAGCAGTTCTTC. It translates to CASSPGTGGRNEQFF.

The chain combines TRBV28 with TRBJ2-3, with TRBD2 matching 7 bases. V lost 8 bases and J lost 5; bases outside the gene matches: 16. Germline CDR1 and CDR2: MDHEN and SYDVKM. The CDR3 length is 16 residues. CDR3 coding DNA: TGTGCCAGCCGATCACCTGGACTAGGCTTAAGAGATACGCAGTATTTT. This codes for CASRSPGLGLRDTQYF.

The chain uses TRBV7-6 and TRBJ2-3; 7 positions agree with TRBD2. V shed 4 bases and J 1 base; nucleotides not matched to a gene: 5. In germline, CDR1 is SGHVS, CDR2 FNYEAQ. The CDR3 loop spans 15 amino acids. The DNA of the CDR3 is TGTGCCAGCAGCTCCTCAACTAGCGGCACAGATACGCAGTATTTT. Translating it yields CASSSSTSGTDTQYF.

The rearrangement links TRBV11-2 to TRBJ2-4; D perhaps matches TRBD1 (5 bases). Germline lookup yields CDR1 SGHAT and CDR2 FQNNGV. V shed 4 bases and J shed 7 bases, with 11 bases lying between them. This CDR3 has 13 amino acids. CDR3: CASSSQVGNIQYF. Here the CDR3 DNA reads TGTGCCAGCAGCTCACAGGTTGGGAACATTCAGTACTTC.

This rearrangement joins TRBV15 to TRBJ2-7; maybe TRBD1 (5 bases). Germline loops: CDR1 LNHNV, CDR2 YYDKDF (reference sequence). The V gene lost 0 bases and the J gene lost 3 bases, with 9 bases spanning the gap. The CDR3 spans 14 residues. CDR3 sequence (DNA): TGTGCCACCAGCAGAGATATAGGGGACTACGAGCAGTACTTC. Its protein product is CATSRDIGDYEQYF. Combining the CDR3 with reference TRBV15 and TRBJ2-7 gives the whole variable domain DAMVIQNPRYQVTQFGKPVTLSCSQTLNHNVMYWYQQKSSQAPKLLFHYYDKDFNNEADTPDNFQSRRPNTSFCFLDIRSPGLGDTAMYLCATSRDIGDYEQYFGPGTRLTVT.

The V call is TRBV7-6, the J call TRBJ2-5; TRBD2 aligns across 12 bases. The CDR3 extends over 13 amino acids. The junction had 3 bases not matched to a gene; V was cut back by 8 bases and J by 5 bases. Germline lookup yields CDR1 SGHVS and CDR2 FNYEAQ. CDR3 protein: CASLLAGGETQYF. DNA of the CDR3: TGTGCCAGCCTTCTAGCGGGAGGGGAGACCCAGTACTTC.

The chain is built from TRBV19 and TRBJ2-1; 8 bases map to TRBD2. There are 16 residues in the CDR3. V lost 10 bases, J lost 2 bases, and 13 bases stayed unmatched. Germline CDR1 LNHDA, CDR2 SQIVND (reference sequence). The CDR3 DNA is TGTGCCACCACACCCCGGGAGGGGGGGACCTACAATGAGCAGTTCTTC. Amino acid sequence: CATTPREGGTYNEQFF.

The J gene is TRBJ1-3, the V gene TRBV11-2; D is uncertain. Trimming stripped 3 bases from V and 0 bases from J, with 12 bases between. Germline values: CDR1 SGHAT, CDR2 FQNNGV. CDR3 size: 16 residues. This CDR3 is CASSLRGGISGNTIYF. In nucleotides, the CDR3 is TGTGCCAGCAGCTTGCGGGGAGGTATCTCTGGAAACACCATATATTTT. The full variable domain, in which reference TRBV11-2 and TRBJ1-3 provide the parts outside the CDR3, is EAGVAQSPRYKIIEKRQSVAFWCNPISGHATLYWYQQILGQGPKLLIQFQNNGVVDDSQLPKDRFSAERLKGVDSTLKIQPAKLEDSAVYLCASSLRGGISGNTIYFGEGSWLTVV.

This sequence joins TRBV7-2 and TRBJ1-3; weak D call: TRBD1 (6 bases). Trimming took 4 bases from V and 0 from J, leaving 10 bases between them. This CDR3 is built from 15 residues. Germline CDR1 is SGHTA and CDR2 is FQGNSA. The CDR3 DNA reads as TGTGCCAGCAGCTCCCAGGGGCACTCTGGAAACACCATATATTTT. Protein sequence: CASSSQGHSGNTIYF.

This sequence joins TRBV10-2 and TRBJ1-3; 7 positions agree with TRBD1. The trim removed 1 base at V and 2 bases at J, leaving 5 bases unmatched. Germline values: CDR1 WSHSY, CDR2 SAAADI. The CDR3 has 16 residues. Here the CDR3 DNA reads TGCGCCAGCAGTGAGTTCGGGACAGTCGCTGGAAACACCATATATTTT. It yields the protein CASSEFGTVAGNTIYF.

The rearrangement uses TRBV5-1 and TRBJ1-2; D is possibly TRBD1 (5 bases). Germline values: CDR1 SGHRS, CDR2 YFSETQ. This CDR3 comprises 15 residues. V was clipped by 1 base and J by 6 bases, with 16 bases between them. CDR3 region: CASSLSVGATDGYTF. In DNA form, the CDR3 reads TGCGCCAGCAGCTTGTCGGTAGGGGCCACAGATGGCTACACCTTC.

V usage is TRBV2 and J usage is TRBJ1-3; 8 bases line up with TRBD1. CDR1 and CDR2 from the germline V gene are SNHLY and FYNNEI. The V and J ends lost 6 bases and 4 bases, in that order; junction bases with no gene match: 5. The CDR3 contains 14 residues. The CDR3 DNA sequence: TGTGCCAGCAGCGTCGGGACAGGAGGAAACACCATATATTTT. Its translation: CASSVGTGGNTIYF.